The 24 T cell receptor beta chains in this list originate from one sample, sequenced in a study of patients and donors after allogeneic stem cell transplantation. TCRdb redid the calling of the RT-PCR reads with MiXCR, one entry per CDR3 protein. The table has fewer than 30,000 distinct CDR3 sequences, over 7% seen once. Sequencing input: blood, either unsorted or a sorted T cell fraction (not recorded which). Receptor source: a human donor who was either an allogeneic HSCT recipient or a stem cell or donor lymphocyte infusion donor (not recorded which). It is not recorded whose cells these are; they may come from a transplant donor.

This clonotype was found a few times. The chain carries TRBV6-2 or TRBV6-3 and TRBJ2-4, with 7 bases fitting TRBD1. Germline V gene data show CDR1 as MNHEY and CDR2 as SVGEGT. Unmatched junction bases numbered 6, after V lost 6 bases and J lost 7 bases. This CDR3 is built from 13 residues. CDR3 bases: TGTGCCAGCAGAGAACAGGGGATCAACATTCAGTACTTC. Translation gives CASREQGINIQYF.

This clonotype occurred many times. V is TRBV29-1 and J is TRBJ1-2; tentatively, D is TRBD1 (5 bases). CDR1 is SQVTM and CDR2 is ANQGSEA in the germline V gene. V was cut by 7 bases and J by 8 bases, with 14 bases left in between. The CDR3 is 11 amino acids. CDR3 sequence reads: CSALGAKGYTF. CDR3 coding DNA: TGCAGCGCCCTAGGGGCGAAAGGCTACACCTTC.

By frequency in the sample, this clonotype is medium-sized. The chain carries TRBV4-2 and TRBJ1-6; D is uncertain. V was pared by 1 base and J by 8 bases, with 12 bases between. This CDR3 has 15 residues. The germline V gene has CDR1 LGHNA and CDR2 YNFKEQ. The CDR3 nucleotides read TGTGCCAGCAGCCAAGTAACTACCTCGGATTCACCCCTCCACTTT. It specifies CASSQVTTSDSPLHF.

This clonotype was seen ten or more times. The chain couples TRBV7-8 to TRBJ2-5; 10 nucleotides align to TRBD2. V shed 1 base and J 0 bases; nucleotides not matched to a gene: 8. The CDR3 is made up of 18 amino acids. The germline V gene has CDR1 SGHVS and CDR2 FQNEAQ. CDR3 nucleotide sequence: TGTGCCAGCAGCTTAGTATTTCCGAGCGGGGGGGACCAAGAGACCCAGTACTTC. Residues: CASSLVFPSGGDQETQYF.

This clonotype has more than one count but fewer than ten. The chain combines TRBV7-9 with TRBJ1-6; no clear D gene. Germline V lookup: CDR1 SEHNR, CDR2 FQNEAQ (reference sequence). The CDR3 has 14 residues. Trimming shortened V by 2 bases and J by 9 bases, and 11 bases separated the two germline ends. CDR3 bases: TGTGCCAGCAGCTTACAAACAACGGGTTCACCCCTCCACTTT. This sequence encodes CASSLQTTGSPLHF.

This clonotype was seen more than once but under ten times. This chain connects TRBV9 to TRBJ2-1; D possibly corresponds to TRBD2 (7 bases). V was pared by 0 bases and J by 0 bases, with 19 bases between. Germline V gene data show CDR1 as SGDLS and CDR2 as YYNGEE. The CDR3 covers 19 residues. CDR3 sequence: CASSVGGGGALFSYNEQFF. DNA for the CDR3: TGTGCCAGCAGCGTAGGTGGAGGGGGGGCCCTCTTCTCCTACAATGAGCAGTTCTTC. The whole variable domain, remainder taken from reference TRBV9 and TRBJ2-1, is DSGVTQTPKHLITATGQRVTLRCSPRSGDLSVYWYQQSLDQGLQFLIQYYNGEERAKGNILERFSAQQFPDLHSELNLSSLELGDSALYFCASSVGGGGALFSYNEQFFGPGTRLTVL.

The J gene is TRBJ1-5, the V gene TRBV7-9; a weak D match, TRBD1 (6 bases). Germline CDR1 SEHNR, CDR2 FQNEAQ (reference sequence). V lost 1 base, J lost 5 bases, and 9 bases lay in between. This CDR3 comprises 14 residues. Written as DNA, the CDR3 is TGTGCCAGCAGCTTAGTCCCAGGGGATCAGCCCCAGCATTTT. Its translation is CASSLVPGDQPQHF.

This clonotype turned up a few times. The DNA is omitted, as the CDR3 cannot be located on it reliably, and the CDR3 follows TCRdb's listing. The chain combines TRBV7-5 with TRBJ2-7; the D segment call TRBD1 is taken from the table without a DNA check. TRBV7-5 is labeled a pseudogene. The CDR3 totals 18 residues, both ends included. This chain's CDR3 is CISVSEATGQGRSHEQYF.

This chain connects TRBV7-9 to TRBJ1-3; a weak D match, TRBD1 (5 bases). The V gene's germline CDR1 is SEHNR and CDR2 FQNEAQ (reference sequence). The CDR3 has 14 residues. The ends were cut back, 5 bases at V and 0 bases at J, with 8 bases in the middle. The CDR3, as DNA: TGTGCCAGCAGCCCCAGGGTCTCTGGAAACACCATATATTTT. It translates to CASSPRVSGNTIYF.

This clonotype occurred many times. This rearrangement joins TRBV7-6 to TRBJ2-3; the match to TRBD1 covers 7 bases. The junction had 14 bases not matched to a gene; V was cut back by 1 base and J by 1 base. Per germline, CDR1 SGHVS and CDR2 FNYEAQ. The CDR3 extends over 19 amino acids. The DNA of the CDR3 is TGTGCCAGCAGCTTAGAGCTAGCACCACAGGGGCCACGCACAGATACGCAGTATTTT. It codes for CASSLELAPQGPRTDTQYF.

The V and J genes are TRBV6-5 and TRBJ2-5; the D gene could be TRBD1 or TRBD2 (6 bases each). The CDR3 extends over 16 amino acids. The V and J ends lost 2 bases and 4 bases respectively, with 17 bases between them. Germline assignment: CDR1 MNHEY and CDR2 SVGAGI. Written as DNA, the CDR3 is TGTGCCAGCAGTTACCTCTCAAGCGGAGGGGGAGAGACCCAGTACTTC. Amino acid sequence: CASSYLSSGGGETQYF.

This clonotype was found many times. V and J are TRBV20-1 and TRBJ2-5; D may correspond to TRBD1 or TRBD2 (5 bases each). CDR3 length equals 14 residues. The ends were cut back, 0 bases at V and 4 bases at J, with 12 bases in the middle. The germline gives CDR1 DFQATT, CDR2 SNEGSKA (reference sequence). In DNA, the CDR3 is TGCAGTGCTAGAGATCGGATTGGGGGAGAGACCCAGTACTTC. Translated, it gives CSARDRIGGETQYF.

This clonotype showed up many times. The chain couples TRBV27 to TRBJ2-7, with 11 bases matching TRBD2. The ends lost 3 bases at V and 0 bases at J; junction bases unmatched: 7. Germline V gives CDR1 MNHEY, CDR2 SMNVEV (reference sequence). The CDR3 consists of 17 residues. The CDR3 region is CASSLRLAGGRSYEQYF. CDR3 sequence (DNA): TGTGCCAGCAGTTTGCGGCTAGCGGGGGGCCGCTCCTACGAGCAGTACTTC.

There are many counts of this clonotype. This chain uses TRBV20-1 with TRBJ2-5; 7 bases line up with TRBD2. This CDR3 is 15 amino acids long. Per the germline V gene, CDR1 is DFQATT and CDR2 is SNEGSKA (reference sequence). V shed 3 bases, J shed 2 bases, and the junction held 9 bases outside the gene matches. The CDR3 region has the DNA TGCAGTGCTAGGCCTGCTAGCGGTGGGCAAGAGACCCAGTACTTC. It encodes CSARPASGGQETQYF.

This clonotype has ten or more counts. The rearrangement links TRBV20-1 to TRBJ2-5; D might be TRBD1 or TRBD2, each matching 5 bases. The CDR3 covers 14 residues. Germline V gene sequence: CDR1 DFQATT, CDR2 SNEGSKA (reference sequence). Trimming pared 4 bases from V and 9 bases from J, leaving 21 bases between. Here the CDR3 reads CSAITPGPLGAQYF. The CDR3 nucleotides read TGCAGTGCTATTACACCGGGACCACTCGGGGCCCAGTACTTC.

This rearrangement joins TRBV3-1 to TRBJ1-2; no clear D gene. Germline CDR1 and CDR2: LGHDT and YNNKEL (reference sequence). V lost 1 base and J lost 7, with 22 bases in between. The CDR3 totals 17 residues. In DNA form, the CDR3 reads TGTGCCAGCAGCCAAGCCCGTACGGCAATCGTCCTTTCTGGCTACACCTTC. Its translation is CASSQARTAIVLSGYTF.

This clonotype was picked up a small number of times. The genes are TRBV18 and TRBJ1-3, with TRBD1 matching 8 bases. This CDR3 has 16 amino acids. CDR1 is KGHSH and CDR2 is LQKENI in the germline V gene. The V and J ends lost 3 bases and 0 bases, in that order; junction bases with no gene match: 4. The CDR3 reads CASSPQGATSGNTIYF. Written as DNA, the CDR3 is TGTGCCAGCTCACCTCAGGGGGCCACCTCTGGAAACACCATATATTTT. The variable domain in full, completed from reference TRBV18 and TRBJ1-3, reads NAGVMQNPRHLVRRRGQEARLRCSPMKGHSHVYWYRQLPEEGLKFMVYLQKENIIDESGMPKERFSAEFPKEGPSILRIQQVVRGDSAAYFCASSPQGATSGNTIYFGEGSWLTVV.

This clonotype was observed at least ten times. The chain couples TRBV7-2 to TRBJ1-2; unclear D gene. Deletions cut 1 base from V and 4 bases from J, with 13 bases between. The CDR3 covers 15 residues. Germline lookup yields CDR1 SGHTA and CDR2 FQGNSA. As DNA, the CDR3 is TGTGCCAGCAGCTTAGTAGCTCTCGGTAGCTATGGCTACACCTTC. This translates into CASSLVALGSYGYTF.

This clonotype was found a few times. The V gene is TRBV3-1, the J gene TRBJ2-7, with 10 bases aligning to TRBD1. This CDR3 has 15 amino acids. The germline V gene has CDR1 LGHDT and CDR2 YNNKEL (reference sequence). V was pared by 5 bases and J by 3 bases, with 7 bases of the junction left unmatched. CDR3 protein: CASSFPGQGFYEQYF. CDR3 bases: TGTGCCAGCAGCTTCCCGGGACAGGGGTTCTACGAGCAGTACTTC.

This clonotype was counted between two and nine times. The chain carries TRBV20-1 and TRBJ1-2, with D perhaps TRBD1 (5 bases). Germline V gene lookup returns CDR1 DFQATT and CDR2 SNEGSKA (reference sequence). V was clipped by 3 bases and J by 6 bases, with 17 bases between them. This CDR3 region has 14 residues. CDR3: CSASTVGTRHGYTF. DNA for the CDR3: TGCAGTGCTAGTACCGTGGGGACTAGGCATGGCTACACCTTC.

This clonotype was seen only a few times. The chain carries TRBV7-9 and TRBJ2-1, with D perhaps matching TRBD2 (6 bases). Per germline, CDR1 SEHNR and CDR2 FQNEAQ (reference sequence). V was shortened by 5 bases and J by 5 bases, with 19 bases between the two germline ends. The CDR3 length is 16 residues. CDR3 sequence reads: CASSAATSGWDNEQFF. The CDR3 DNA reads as TGTGCCAGCAGCGCGGCGACTAGTGGGTGGGACAATGAGCAGTTCTTC.

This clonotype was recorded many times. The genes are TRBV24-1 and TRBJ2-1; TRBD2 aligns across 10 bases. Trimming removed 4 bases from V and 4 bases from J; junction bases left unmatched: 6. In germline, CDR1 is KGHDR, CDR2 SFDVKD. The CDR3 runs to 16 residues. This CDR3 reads CATSDTRTSGYNEQFF. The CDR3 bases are TGTGCCACCAGTGACACCCGGACTAGCGGTTACAATGAGCAGTTCTTC.

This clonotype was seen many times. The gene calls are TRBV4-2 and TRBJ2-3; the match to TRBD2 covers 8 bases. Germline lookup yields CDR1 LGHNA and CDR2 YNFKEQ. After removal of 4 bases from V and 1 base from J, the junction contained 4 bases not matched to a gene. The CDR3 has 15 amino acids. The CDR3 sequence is CASSPGRARTDTQYF. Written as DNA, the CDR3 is TGTGCCAGCAGCCCCGGGAGGGCCCGCACAGATACGCAGTATTTT.

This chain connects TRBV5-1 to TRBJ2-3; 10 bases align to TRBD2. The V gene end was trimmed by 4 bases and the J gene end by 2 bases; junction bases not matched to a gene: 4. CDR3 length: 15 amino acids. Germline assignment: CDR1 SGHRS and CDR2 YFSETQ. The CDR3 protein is CASSHGTSDTDTQYF. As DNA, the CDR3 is TGCGCCAGCAGCCATGGGACTAGCGACACAGATACGCAGTATTTT.